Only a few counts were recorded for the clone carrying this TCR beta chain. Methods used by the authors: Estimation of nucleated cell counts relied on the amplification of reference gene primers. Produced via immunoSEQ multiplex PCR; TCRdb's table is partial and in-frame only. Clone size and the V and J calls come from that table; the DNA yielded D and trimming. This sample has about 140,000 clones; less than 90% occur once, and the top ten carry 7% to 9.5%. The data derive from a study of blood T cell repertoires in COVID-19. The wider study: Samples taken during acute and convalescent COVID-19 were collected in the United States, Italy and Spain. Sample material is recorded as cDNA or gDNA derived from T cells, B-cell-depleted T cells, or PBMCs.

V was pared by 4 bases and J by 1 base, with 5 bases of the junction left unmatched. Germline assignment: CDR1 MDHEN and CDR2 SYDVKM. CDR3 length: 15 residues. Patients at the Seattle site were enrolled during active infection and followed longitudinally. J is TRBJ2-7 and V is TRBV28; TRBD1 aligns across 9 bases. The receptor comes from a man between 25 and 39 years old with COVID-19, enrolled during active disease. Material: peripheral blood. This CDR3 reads CASSSTGTGSYEQYF. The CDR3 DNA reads TGTGCCAGCAGTTCTACCGGGACAGGGTCCTACGAGCAGTACTTC.